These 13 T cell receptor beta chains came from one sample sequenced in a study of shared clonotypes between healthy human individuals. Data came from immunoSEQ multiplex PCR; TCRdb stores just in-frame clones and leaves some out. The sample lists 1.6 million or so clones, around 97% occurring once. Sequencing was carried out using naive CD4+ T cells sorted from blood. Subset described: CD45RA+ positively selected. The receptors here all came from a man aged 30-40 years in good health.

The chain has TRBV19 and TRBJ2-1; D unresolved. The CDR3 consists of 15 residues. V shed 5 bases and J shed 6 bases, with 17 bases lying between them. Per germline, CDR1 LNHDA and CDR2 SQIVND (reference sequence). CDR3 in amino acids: CASSSWSGWANEQFF. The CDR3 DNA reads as TGTGCCAGTAGTTCGTGGTCCGGATGGGCCAATGAGCAGTTCTTC.

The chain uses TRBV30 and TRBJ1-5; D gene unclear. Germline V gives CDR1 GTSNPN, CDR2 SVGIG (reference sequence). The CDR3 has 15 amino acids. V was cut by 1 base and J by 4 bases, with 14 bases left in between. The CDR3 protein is CAWSEGSRSNQPQHF. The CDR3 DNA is TGTGCCTGGAGTGAAGGGTCGCGCAGTAATCAGCCCCAGCATTTT.

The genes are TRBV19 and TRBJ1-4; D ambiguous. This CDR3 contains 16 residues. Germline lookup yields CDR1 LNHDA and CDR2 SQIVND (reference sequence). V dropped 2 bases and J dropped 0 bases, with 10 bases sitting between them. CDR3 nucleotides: TGTGCCAGTAGTATATTCTCCAGAGCAACTAATGAAAAACTGTTTTTT. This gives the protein CASSIFSRATNEKLFF.

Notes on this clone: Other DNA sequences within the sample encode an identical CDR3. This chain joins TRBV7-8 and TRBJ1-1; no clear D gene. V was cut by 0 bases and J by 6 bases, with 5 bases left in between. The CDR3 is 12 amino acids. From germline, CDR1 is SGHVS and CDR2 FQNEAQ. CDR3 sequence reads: CASSLARAEAFF. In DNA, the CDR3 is TGTGCCAGCAGCTTAGCTAGGGCTGAAGCTTTCTTT. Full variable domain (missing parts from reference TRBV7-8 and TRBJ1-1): GAGVSQSPRYKVAKRGQDVALRCDPISGHVSLFWYQQALGQGPEFLTYFQNEAQLDKSGLPSDRFFAERPEGSVSTLKIQRTQQEDSAVYLCASSLARAEAFFGQGTRLTVV.

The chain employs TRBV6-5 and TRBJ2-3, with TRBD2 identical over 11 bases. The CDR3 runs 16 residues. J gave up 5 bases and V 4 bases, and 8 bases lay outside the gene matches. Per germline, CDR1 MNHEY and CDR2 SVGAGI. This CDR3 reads CASSFPSGRMRDTQYF. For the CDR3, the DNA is TGTGCCAGCAGTTTCCCTAGCGGGAGGATGAGAGATACGCAGTATTTT.

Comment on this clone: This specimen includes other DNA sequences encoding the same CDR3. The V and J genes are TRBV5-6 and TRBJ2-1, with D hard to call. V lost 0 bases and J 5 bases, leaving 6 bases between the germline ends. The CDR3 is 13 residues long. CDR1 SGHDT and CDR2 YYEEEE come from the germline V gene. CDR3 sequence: CASSLGRNNEQFF. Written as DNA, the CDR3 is TGTGCCAGCAGCTTGGGACGGAACAATGAGCAGTTCTTC. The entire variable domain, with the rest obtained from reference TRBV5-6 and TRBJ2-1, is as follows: DAGVTQSPTHLIKTRGQQVTLRCSPKSGHDTVSWYQQALGQGPQFIFQYYEEEERQRGNFPDRFSGHQFPNYSSELNVNALLLGDSALYLCASSLGRNNEQFFGPGTRLTVL.

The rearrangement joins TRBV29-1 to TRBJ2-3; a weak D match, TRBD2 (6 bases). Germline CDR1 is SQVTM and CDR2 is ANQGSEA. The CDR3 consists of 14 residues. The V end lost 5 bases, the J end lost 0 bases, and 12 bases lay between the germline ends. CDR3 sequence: CSVRVSGSTDTQYF. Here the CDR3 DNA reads TGCAGCGTTAGGGTTAGCGGTAGCACAGATACGCAGTATTTT.

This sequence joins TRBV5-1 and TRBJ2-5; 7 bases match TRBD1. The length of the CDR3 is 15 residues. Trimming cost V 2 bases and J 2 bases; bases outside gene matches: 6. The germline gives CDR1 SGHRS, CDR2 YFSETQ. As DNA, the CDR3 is TGCGCCAGCAGCTTAAGGGGGCTAGGACAAGAGACCCAGTACTTC. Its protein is CASSLRGLGQETQYF.

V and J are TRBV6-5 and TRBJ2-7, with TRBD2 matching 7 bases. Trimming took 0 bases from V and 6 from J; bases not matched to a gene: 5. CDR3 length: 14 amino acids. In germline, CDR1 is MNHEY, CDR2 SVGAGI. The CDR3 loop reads CASSYSEASGEQYF. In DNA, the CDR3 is TGTGCCAGCAGTTACTCCGAGGCTAGCGGCGAGCAGTACTTC.

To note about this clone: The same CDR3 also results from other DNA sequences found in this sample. The CDR3 sequence is CASSSGLAGAYEQYF. The CDR3 bases are TGTGCCAGCAGCTCGGGACTAGCGGGAGCATACGAGCAGTACTTC. The chain is built from TRBV9 and TRBJ2-7, with 14 bases fitting TRBD2. After removal of 4 bases from V and 4 bases from J, the junction contained 4 bases not matched to a gene. The CDR3 is made up of 15 amino acids. The germline V gene has CDR1 SGDLS and CDR2 YYNGEE.

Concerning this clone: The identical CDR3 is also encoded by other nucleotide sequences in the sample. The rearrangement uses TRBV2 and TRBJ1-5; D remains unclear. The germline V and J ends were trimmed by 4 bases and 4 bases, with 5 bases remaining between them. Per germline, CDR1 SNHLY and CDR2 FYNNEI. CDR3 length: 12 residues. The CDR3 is CASSADNQPQHF. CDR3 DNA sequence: TGTGCCAGCAGTGCGGATAATCAGCCCCAGCATTTT.

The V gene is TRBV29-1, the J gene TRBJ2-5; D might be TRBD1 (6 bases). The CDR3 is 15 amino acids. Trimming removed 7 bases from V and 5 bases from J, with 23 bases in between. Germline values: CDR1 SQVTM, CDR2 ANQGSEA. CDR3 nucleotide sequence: TGCAGCGCAAATACAGGGTTGAGCTTTTACGAGACCCAGTACTTC. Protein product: CSANTGLSFYETQYF. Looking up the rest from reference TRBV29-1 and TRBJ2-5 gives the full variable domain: SAVISQKPSRDICQRGTSLTIQCQVDSQVTMMFWYRQQPGQSLTLIATANQGSEATYESGFVIDKFPISRPNLTFSTLTVSNMSPEDSSIYLCSANTGLSFYETQYFGPGTRLLVL.

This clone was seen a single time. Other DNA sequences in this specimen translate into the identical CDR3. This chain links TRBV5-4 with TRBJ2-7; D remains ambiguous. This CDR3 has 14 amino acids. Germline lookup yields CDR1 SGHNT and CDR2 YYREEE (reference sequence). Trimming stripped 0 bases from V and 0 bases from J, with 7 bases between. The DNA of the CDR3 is TGTGCCAGCAGCTTGGAGACTTACTCCTACGAGCAGTACTTC. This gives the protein CASSLETYSYEQYF.